The present T cell receptor beta chain was sequenced within a study of cytomegalovirus exposure and HLA in healthy donors. Study-wide findings and caveats: Some 150 TCR beta chains were listed as cytomegalovirus-associated. Subsequent analysis found a tendency for first-cohort TCR clusters to co-occur within the 95 to 150 validation repertoires. Many donors shared some public TCRs, even though most TCR sequences were rare.

Deletions cut 7 bases from V and 4 bases from J, with 14 bases between. Germline V gene data show CDR1 as SGHTS and CDR2 as YDEGEE. The CDR3 contains 13 residues. A note on this clone: Antigen: not known.

TCRdb keeps only in-frame clones here, not all; method: immunoSEQ multiplex PCR. The top ten hold over 0.95% of the sample, which has approximately 280,000 clones, approximately 86% seen once. V and J are TRBV5-8 and TRBJ2-5, with D maybe TRBD1 (5 bases). This sequence originates from a young woman in good health and CMV-seronegative. Specimen: PBMCs. As DNA, the CDR3 is TGTGCCAGCCGACGGGTAGGGGCAGAGACCCAGTACTTC. Protein sequence: CASRRVGAETQYF.